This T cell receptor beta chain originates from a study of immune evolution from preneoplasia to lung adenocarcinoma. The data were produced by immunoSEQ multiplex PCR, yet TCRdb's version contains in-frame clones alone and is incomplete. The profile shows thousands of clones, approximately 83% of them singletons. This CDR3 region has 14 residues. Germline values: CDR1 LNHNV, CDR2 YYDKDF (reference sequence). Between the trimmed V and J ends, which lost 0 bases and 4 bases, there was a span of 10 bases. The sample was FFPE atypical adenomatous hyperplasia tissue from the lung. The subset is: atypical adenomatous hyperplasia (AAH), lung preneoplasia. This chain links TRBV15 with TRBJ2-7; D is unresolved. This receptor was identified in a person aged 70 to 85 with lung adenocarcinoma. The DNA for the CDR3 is TGTGCCACCAGCAGAGATTCGGGTTTTTACGAGCAGTACTTC. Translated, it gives CATSRDSGFYEQYF.